The 5 T cell receptor beta chains below all came from one sample that was sequenced in a study of technical replicates of blood from several donors. The assay was immunoSEQ multiplex PCR, and TCRdb's table has in-frame clones only and misses some. The sample contains around 53,000 clones, roughly 86% of which appear only once. Sequenced input: PBMCs. All receptors come from a human donor in good health. Some clones in this sample may be carry-over from other donors' samples.

The genes are TRBV19 and TRBJ2-7; 10 bases fit TRBD2. The CDR3 has 15 residues. The V gene end was trimmed by 1 base and the J gene end by 10 bases; junction bases not matched to a gene: 10. The germline V gene has CDR1 LNHDA and CDR2 SQIVND (reference sequence). The CDR3 DNA sequence: TGTGCCAGTAGTATAGGGCTAGCGGGGGCGACGATCCAGTACTTC. Protein: CASSIGLAGATIQYF.

This clone appeared once. The rearrangement links TRBV19 to TRBJ2-2; 10 bases are shared with TRBD1. Unmatched junction bases numbered 6, after V lost 5 bases and J lost 6 bases. The CDR3 sequence is 15 residues long. Germline V lookup: CDR1 LNHDA, CDR2 SQIVND (reference sequence). CDR3 in DNA: TGTGCCAGTAGTCCCGCCGGGACAGGGGCCGGGGAGCTGTTTTTT. Its protein product is CASSPAGTGAGELFF.

The chain employs TRBV9 and TRBJ1-3; D gene unclear. V was cut by 2 bases and J by 0 bases, with 6 bases left in between. Germline-derived CDR1 and CDR2 are SGDLS and YYNGEE. The CDR3 is 14 amino acids. CDR3 nucleotides: TGTGCCAGCAGCGTTGCGGGCTCTGGAAACACCATATATTTT. This encodes CASSVAGSGNTIYF.

This rearrangement joins TRBV12-2 to TRBJ2-5; TRBD2 was called by the table and not checked on the DNA. TRBV12-2 is described as a pseudogene. This CDR3 region has 18 residues. In DNA, the CDR3 is TGTGCAAGTCGCTTAGAGCCGCTAGCGCGCTGCCCCCAAGAGACCCAGTACTTC. It encodes CASRLEPLARCPQETQYF.

This sequence joins TRBV5-1 and TRBJ2-1, with 7 bases aligning to TRBD2. V shed 3 bases, J shed 5 bases, and the junction held 11 bases outside the gene matches. The CDR3 has 16 amino acids. The germline V gene has CDR1 SGHRS and CDR2 YFSETQ. CDR3 nucleotides: TGCGCCAGCAGCTCCGTTCGGAGCGGGACGAACAATGAGCAGTTCTTC. Its translation: CASSSVRSGTNNEQFF.